One sample yielded the 12 T cell receptor beta chains listed below, sequenced in a study of blood T cell repertoires in COVID-19. Profiled with immunoSEQ multiplex PCR; TCRdb holds only in-frame clones, not every one. The table shows approximately 89,000 clones, with approximately 80% occurring only once. The sequenced sample consisted of peripheral blood. These receptors were taken from a human donor in a cohort sampled during active COVID-19.

The V gene is TRBV24-1, the J gene TRBJ2-5; tentative D call: TRBD2 (5 bases). The V gene lost 4 bases and the J gene lost 5 bases, with 19 bases spanning the gap. The germline CDR1 and CDR2 sequences are KGHDR and SFDVKD. The CDR3 sequence is 16 residues long. CDR3 protein: CATSDPGLHTSETQYF. The CDR3 bases are TGTGCCACCAGTGACCCCGGACTTCACACGAGCGAGACCCAGTACTTC.

This clone showed up just once. This rearrangement joins TRBV20-1 to TRBJ2-7; D is possibly TRBD2 (5 bases). This CDR3 has 11 amino acids. V lost 7 bases to trimming and J lost 2 bases, with 9 bases between them. In germline, CDR1 is DFQATT, CDR2 SNEGSKA (reference sequence). The CDR3 here is CSGGEAYEQYF. CDR3 nucleotides: TGCAGTGGGGGAGAGGCCTACGAGCAGTACTTC.

The V and J genes are TRBV2 and TRBJ1-1; D remains unclear. The CDR3 spans 13 residues. The germline V gene has CDR1 SNHLY and CDR2 FYNNEI. CDR3 DNA: TGTGCAAACAACGGGGAAATGAACACTGAAGCTTTCTTT. Protein sequence: CANNGEMNTEAFF.

The CDR3 protein is CASSLLSQATEQFF. In DNA, the CDR3 is TGTGCCAGCAGCTTACTGTCCCAGGCCACGGAGCAGTTCTTC. This chain uses TRBV7-7 with TRBJ2-1; D remains ambiguous. CDR1 SSHAT and CDR2 FNYEAQ come from the germline V gene (reference sequence). The CDR3 runs to 14 residues. Trimming shortened V by 2 bases and J by 10 bases, and 15 bases separated the two germline ends.

The rearrangement joins TRBV10-3 to TRBJ2-7, with 11 bases identical to TRBD2. Germline CDR1 ENHRY, CDR2 SYGVKD. Trimming at V came to 3 bases and at J to 6 bases, leaving 16 bases not matched to a gene. The CDR3 is 18 amino acids. The CDR3 region is CAISDGENSGRASGEQYF. The CDR3 region has the DNA TGTGCCATCAGTGACGGGGAGAATAGCGGGAGGGCCTCGGGCGAGCAGTACTTC.

J is TRBJ2-6 and V is TRBV5-1; 8 bases are a match to TRBD1. The V and J ends lost 3 bases and 4 bases, in that order; junction bases with no gene match: 15. Germline-derived CDR1 and CDR2 are SGHRS and YFSETQ. This CDR3 comprises 19 residues. The CDR3 region is CASSSLEGQGALGANVLTF. CDR3 nucleotides: TGCGCCAGCAGCTCACTGGAGGGGCAGGGGGCGTTAGGGGCCAACGTCCTGACTTTC. The whole variable domain, filled in from reference TRBV5-1 and TRBJ2-6, reads KAGVTQTPRYLIKTRGQQVTLSCSPISGHRSVSWYQQTPGQGLQFLFEYFSETQRNKGNFPGRFSGRQFSNSRSEMNVSTLELGDSALYLCASSSLEGQGALGANVLTFGAGSRLTVL.

The V gene is TRBV6-5, the J gene TRBJ1-5; D remains unclear. Germline CDR1 MNHEY, CDR2 SVGAGI. The CDR3 covers 13 residues. Trimming cost V 1 base and J 5 bases, with 6 bases left between them. The CDR3 DNA sequence: TGTGCCAGCAGTTACTACCGGTATCAGCCCCAGCATTTT. Encoded protein: CASSYYRYQPQHF.

This clone was seen just once. The gene calls are TRBV28 and TRBJ1-5; perhaps TRBD1 as D (6 bases). Germline values: CDR1 MDHEN, CDR2 SYDVKM. Between the trimmed V and J ends, which lost 5 bases and 7 bases, there was a span of 24 bases. The CDR3 is 17 residues long. CDR3 coding DNA: TGTGCCAGCAGTCCCTCCCCCCGACAGGTCTCTTGGCAGCCCCAGCATTTT. Residues: CASSPSPRQVSWQPQHF. Drawing the rest from reference TRBV28 and TRBJ1-5, the complete variable domain is DVKVTQSSRYLVKRTGEKVFLECVQDMDHENMFWYRQDPGLGLRLIYFSYDVKMKEKGDIPEGYSVSREKKERFSLILESASTNQTSMYLCASSPSPRQVSWQPQHFGDGTRLSIL.

The rearrangement joins TRBV3-1 (or the pseudogene TRBV3-2) to TRBJ2-5; 9 bases match TRBD2. The CDR3 extends over 17 amino acids. Per the germline V gene, CDR1 is LGHDT and CDR2 is YNNKEL (reference sequence). Trimming removed 0 bases from V and 1 base from J; junction bases left unmatched: 6. CDR3 sequence: CASSQERLAGIQETQYF. For the CDR3, the DNA is TGTGCCAGCAGCCAAGAAAGGCTAGCGGGGATCCAAGAGACCCAGTACTTC.

The rearrangement joins TRBV9 to TRBJ2-5; a weak D match, TRBD1 (5 bases). Trimming stripped 4 bases from V and 1 base from J, with 11 bases between. Germline-derived CDR1 and CDR2 are SGDLS and YYNGEE. The CDR3 contains 14 residues. The CDR3 nucleotides read TGTGCCAGCAGCCCCAGGGTTGTCCAAGAGACCCAGTACTTC. Amino acids: CASSPRVVQETQYF.

The V call is TRBV30, the J call TRBJ1-4, with 8 bases identical to TRBD1. J was trimmed by 7 bases and V by 2 bases; bases with no gene match: 6. Germline V gives CDR1 GTSNPN, CDR2 SVGIG (reference sequence). The CDR3 length is 14 residues. The CDR3 protein is CAWSPQGAGEKLFF. For the CDR3, the DNA is TGTGCCTGGAGTCCCCAGGGGGCTGGTGAAAAACTGTTTTTT.

The chain joins TRBV6-5 to TRBJ2-2; D is uncertain. This CDR3 is built from 15 residues. Germline V CDR1 and CDR2: MNHEY, SVGAGI. V was shortened by 4 bases and J by 4 bases, with 13 bases between the two germline ends. The CDR3 loop is CASSFGFLATGELFF. As DNA, the CDR3 is TGTGCCAGCAGTTTCGGGTTTTTAGCCACCGGGGAGCTGTTTTTT.